These 30 T cell receptor beta chains were sequenced from one sample in a study of T cells in women clearing cervical HPV infection. Here immunoSEQ multiplex PCR was the method, and the copy in TCRdb shows in-frame clones only, minus some. Listed are 40,000 to 60,000 clones; approximately 0.9% falls within the top ten. What was sequenced was blood buffy coat. The receptors come from a woman between 18 and 70 years old with a cervical HPV16 infection that either progressed to CIN3+ or cleared (not recorded which).

In regard to this clone: Read data end 3 residues before the CDR3 end; the end is taken from the germline J gene. The V and J genes are TRBV10-3 and TRBJ2-2; 8 bases line up with TRBD2. The V segment lost 6 bases and the J segment 5 bases; nucleotides outside the gene matches: 8. The CDR3 is 15 residues long. CDR1 is ENHRY, CDR2 SYGVKD, per germline. The covered CDR3 bases are TGTGCCATCAGAAGGGCGGGGGGAGGAACCGGGGAG. Its protein product is CAIRRAGGGTGE. The whole CDR3 region reads CAIRRAGGGTGELFF.

The part of the CDR3 DNA that was read is TGTGCCAGCAGCCCATACATGAGCTCTGGAAACACC. Protein product: CASSPYMSSGNT. The entire CDR3 is CASSPYMSSGNTIYF. The chain has TRBV7-2 and TRBJ1-3; no definite D call. The read ends 3 residues early relative to the CDR3; the germline J gene fills the gap. This CDR3 is 15 amino acids long. V was pared by 5 bases and J by 0 bases, with 11 bases between. Germline-derived CDR1 and CDR2 are SGHTA and FQGNSA. The whole variable domain, filled in from reference TRBV7-2 and TRBJ1-3, reads GAGVSQSPSNKVTEKGKDVELRCDPISGHTALYWYRQSLGQGLEFLIYFQGNSAPDKSGLPSDRFSAERTGGSVSTLTIQRTQQEDSAVYLCASSPYMSSGNTIYFGEGSWLTVV.

To note about this clone: The CDR3 end is not reached by the read, which stops 3 residues before it; the germline J gene fills it in. J is TRBJ1-1 and V is TRBV12-3 or TRBV12-4; 7 positions agree with TRBD1. Unmatched junction bases numbered 3, after V lost 7 bases and J lost 1 base. The CDR3 contains 13 residues. This CDR3 is CASTNRGNTEAFF. The CDR3 DNA, read in part, is TGTGCCAGCACCAACAGGGGGAACACTGAA.

CDR3 sequence reads: CASSLARGAAYGYTF. The sequenced CDR3 bases are TGTGCCAGCAGCTTAGCCCGGGGGGCTGCCTATGGC. V and J are TRBV7-9 and TRBJ1-2; a possible D gene is TRBD1 (6 bases). The CDR3 end lies 3 residues beyond the end of the read and is filled in from the germline J gene. The V end lost 0 bases, the J end lost 4 bases, and 12 bases lay between the germline ends. Germline assignment: CDR1 SEHNR and CDR2 FQNEAQ (reference sequence). The CDR3 length is 15 residues. The complete variable domain, with remaining parts taken from reference TRBV7-9 and TRBJ1-2, reads DTGVSQNPRHKITKRGQNVTFRCDPISEHNRLYWYRQTLGQGPEFLTYFQNEAQLEKSRLLSDRFSAERPKGSFSTLEIQRTEQGDSAMYLCASSLARGAAYGYTFGSGTRLTVV.

Notes on this clone: The CDR3 end falls 3 residues outside the read, so it is completed with the germline J gene. V gene TRBV19 combines with J gene TRBJ2-1; D is undetermined. Trimming stripped 3 bases from V and 6 bases from J, with 12 bases between. Germline lookup yields CDR1 LNHDA and CDR2 SQIVND (reference sequence). The CDR3 runs to 14 residues. The CDR3 spells CASSIRAGFNEQFF. The sequenced part of the CDR3 DNA is TGTGCCAGTAGTATCCGCGCAGGATTCAATGAG.

About this clone itself: The read falls 3 residues short of the CDR3 end, and the missing part is taken from the germline J gene. The chain has TRBV18 and TRBJ1-1, with a weak D call TRBD1 (5 bases). The germline gives CDR1 KGHSH, CDR2 LQKENI. The V and J ends lost 6 bases and 3 bases respectively, with 11 bases between them. The CDR3 is 13 amino acids. The sequenced part of the CDR3 DNA is TGTGCCAGCTCCGTGGACATGGACACTGAA. This translates into CASSVDMDTE. The entire CDR3 reads CASSVDMDTEAFF.

As to this clone: The CDR3 end is not reached by the read, which stops 3 residues before it; the germline J gene fills it in. The genes are TRBV7-9 and TRBJ2-2; TRBD1 is a possible D gene (5 bases). This CDR3 region has 14 residues. Looked up from germline, CDR1 is SEHNR and CDR2 is FQNEAQ (reference sequence). The CDR3 sequence is CASSPSGANEKLFF. The sequenced part of the CDR3 DNA is TGTGCCAGCAGTCCAAGTGGGGCTAATGAAAAG.

For this clone: The CDR3 extends 3 residues past the end of the read, so its final part is completed from the germline J gene. The chain is built from TRBV5-1 and TRBJ2-5; 7 bases agree with TRBD2. The CDR3 is 14 amino acids. V lost 4 bases and J lost 1; bases outside the gene matches: 4. CDR1 is SGHRS and CDR2 is YFSETQ in the germline V gene. The part of the CDR3 DNA that was read is TGCGCCAGCAGCACTTCTAGCGGCCAAGAGACC. Translation: CASSTSSGQET. The CDR3, in full, reads CASSTSSGQETQYF.

About this clone itself: Read sequence stops 3 residues before the CDR3 end, and the germline J gene provides the missing end. The chain combines TRBV7-9 with TRBJ1-5; 10 bases align to TRBD1. The CDR3 runs to 14 residues. In germline, CDR1 is SEHNR, CDR2 FQNEAQ (reference sequence). The ends lost 5 bases at V and 6 bases at J; junction bases unmatched: 4. Partial CDR3 DNA: TGTGCCAGCAGCGGGACAGGGGTCGGTCAGCCC. Its protein product is CASSGTGVGQP. The full-length CDR3 reads as CASSGTGVGQPQHF.

In the case of this clone: The read ends 3 residues shy of where the CDR3 ends; the end is completed using the germline J gene. The V call is TRBV5-5, the J call TRBJ1-4, with 8 nucleotides matching TRBD1. Germline CDR1 SGHKS, CDR2 YYEKEE (reference sequence). The CDR3 has 15 residues. CDR3: CASSRSGTGSSPLFF. Incomplete CDR3 DNA: TGTGCCAGCAGCCGCTCCGGGACAGGTTCCTCACCA.

Of note for this clone: The read finishes 3 residues shy of the CDR3 end, and the germline J gene is used to complete it. This chain links TRBV19 with TRBJ1-6; D is possibly TRBD1 (5 bases). From germline, CDR1 is LNHDA and CDR2 SQIVND (reference sequence). The CDR3 consists of 16 residues. Trimming took 4 bases from V and 0 from J, leaving 10 bases between them. CDR3 DNA (partial): TGTGCCAGTAGTAGCGACAGAAGCTCCTATAATTCACCC. This encodes CASSSDRSSYNSP. The CDR3 in its entirety is CASSSDRSSYNSPLHF.

Concerning this clone itself: With the read ending 3 residues before the CDR3 end, the germline J gene is used to fill in that end. The chain couples TRBV11-3 to TRBJ2-1, with a possible D match to TRBD2 (7 bases). Germline assignment: CDR1 SGHNT and CDR2 YENEEA. This CDR3 has 15 amino acids. V lost 1 base to trimming and J lost 7 bases, with 14 bases between them. CDR3 protein: CASSLGGGAGNEQFF. The sequenced CDR3 bases are TGTGCCAGCAGCTTAGGAGGGGGGGCAGGGAATGAG.

With regard to this clone: The read halts 3 residues ahead of the CDR3 end, with the missing end drawn from the germline J gene. The V gene is TRBV19, the J gene TRBJ2-3, with D tentatively TRBD1 (5 bases). CDR3 length equals 14 residues. Germline V lookup: CDR1 LNHDA, CDR2 SQIVND (reference sequence). This CDR3 reads CASRLSGFSQPQYF. CDR3 bases read: TGTGCCAGTAGATTGTCAGGGTTTAGTCAGCCG.

For this clone: Read coverage stops 3 residues before the CDR3 terminus; the germline J gene supplies the remainder. V and J are TRBV19 and TRBJ2-2; D may match TRBD1 or TRBD2 (6 bases each). The germline V gene has CDR1 LNHDA and CDR2 SQIVND (reference sequence). The CDR3 contains 14 residues. Trimming took off 7 bases at V and 5 bases at J, with 14 bases between the two ends. CDR3 region: CASTQGRKTGELFF. The CDR3 DNA, read in part, is TGTGCCAGTACCCAGGGGAGGAAAACCGGGGAG.

Points on this clone: The read finishes 3 residues shy of the CDR3 end, and the germline J gene is used to complete it. The J gene is TRBJ1-2, the V gene TRBV7-9; no firm D call. CDR1 is SEHNR, CDR2 FQNEAQ, per germline (reference sequence). With 5 bases removed from V and 6 bases from J, the gap between germline ends came to 13 bases. The CDR3 length is 13 residues. CDR3 DNA, as far as it was read: TGTGCCAGCAGCCCCGAGAAGGGCAATGGC. Residues: CASSPEKGNG. The complete CDR3 reads CASSPEKGNGYTF.

In the case of this clone: The read terminates 3 residues ahead of where the CDR3 ends, so the germline J gene completes it. The gene calls are TRBV5-6 and TRBJ1-2, with D perhaps TRBD1 (6 bases). The V end was cut by 2 bases, the J end by 0 bases, with 11 bases between. The CDR3 is 15 residues long. CDR1 is SGHDT and CDR2 is YYEEEE in the germline V gene. CDR3 sequence reads: CASSLGQRTNYGYTF. The CDR3 bases that were read are TGTGCCAGCAGCTTAGGACAGAGGACTAACTATGGC.

As for this clone: With the read ending 3 residues before the CDR3 end, the germline J gene is used to fill in that end. This chain uses TRBV28 with TRBJ2-7, with 9 nucleotides matching TRBD1. With V trimmed by 5 bases and J by 3 bases, 5 bases remained unmatched. CDR1 and CDR2 (germline): MDHEN, SYDVKM. This CDR3 region has 14 residues. CDR3 DNA (partial): TGTGCCAGCAGTCGACTGACAGGGGGCTACGAG. Its translation: CASSRLTGGYE. The complete CDR3 protein is CASSRLTGGYEQYF.

About this clone: The read stops 3 residues short of the end of the CDR3; the missing end is completed from the germline J gene. V and J are TRBV12-3 or TRBV12-4 and TRBJ2-3; D not certain. This CDR3 is built from 13 residues. The V end was cut by 6 bases, the J end by 2 bases, with 9 bases between. The sequenced CDR3 bases are TGTGCCAGCAGCCTCTCTAACACAGATACG. It codes for CASSLSNTDT. The whole CDR3 sequence is CASSLSNTDTQYF.

Regarding this clone: The DNA ends 3 residues before the CDR3 does, and the rest of the CDR3 is filled in from the germline J gene. The V gene is TRBV29-1, the J gene TRBJ1-2; no clear D gene. The germline gives CDR1 SQVTM, CDR2 ANQGSEA. The CDR3 totals 14 residues. The V and J ends lost 2 bases and 6 bases respectively, with 16 bases between them. The CDR3 spells CSVETRTGIHGYTF. The sequenced CDR3 bases are TGCAGCGTTGAAACCCGGACTGGAATTCATGGC.

As to this clone: The CDR3 end is not reached by the read, which stops 3 residues before it; the germline J gene fills it in. The rearrangement joins TRBV20-1 to TRBJ2-4, with 7 bases matching TRBD1. The CDR3 covers 13 residues. CDR1 is DFQATT and CDR2 is SNEGSKA in the germline V gene (reference sequence). V was clipped by 6 bases and J by 4 bases; unmatched bases: 6. The CDR3 DNA, read in part, is TGCAGTGCCTTTGACAGGGCAAAAAACATT. It specifies CSAFDRAKNI. The complete CDR3 protein is CSAFDRAKNIQYF.

Turning to this clone: The sequenced fragment ends 3 residues before the CDR3 boundary, so the rest is inferred from the germline J gene. V and J are TRBV20-1 and TRBJ2-7; the D gene is possibly TRBD1 (7 bases). The V end lost 5 bases, the J end lost 4 bases, and 21 bases lay between the germline ends. Per the germline V gene, CDR1 is DFQATT and CDR2 is SNEGSKA (reference sequence). The CDR3 length is 15 residues. The CDR3 DNA, read in part, is TGCAGTGCTCAGAGAGGGGGGACAGTTGGGTACGAG. This translates into CSAQRGGTVGYE. In full, the CDR3 reads CSAQRGGTVGYEQYF.

The CDR3: CSARAGGGYEQYF. CDR3 bases read: TGCAGTGCTAGAGCAGGGGGTGGCTACGAG. The rearrangement links TRBV20-1 to TRBJ2-7, with 7 bases lining up with TRBD1. The read ends 3 residues shy of where the CDR3 ends; the end is completed using the germline J gene. Germline CDR1 reads DFQATT; CDR2 reads SNEGSKA (reference sequence). There are 13 residues in the CDR3. Losses at the gene ends were 1 base for V and 3 bases for J; bases not matched to a gene: 3.

In regard to this clone: The read halts 3 residues ahead of the CDR3 end, with the missing end drawn from the germline J gene. The chain employs TRBV19 and TRBJ2-2; weak D call: TRBD1 (5 bases). CDR1 LNHDA and CDR2 SQIVND come from the germline V gene (reference sequence). The CDR3 covers 16 residues. CDR3 sequence: CASSSRLGSGANVLFF. The covered CDR3 bases are TGTGCCAGTAGTAGCCGGCTGGGCTCTGGGGCCAACGTG.

As for this clone: The read is 3 residues too short to cover the CDR3 end, so that end is filled in from the germline J gene. This chain connects TRBV2 to TRBJ1-2; D uncertain. The V and J ends lost 1 base and 2 bases respectively, with 17 bases between them. The CDR3 is made up of 17 amino acids. The V gene's germline CDR1 is SNHLY and CDR2 FYNNEI. The CDR3: CASSEGLGSLANYGYTF. The sequenced CDR3 bases are TGTGCCAGCAGTGAAGGTCTGGGCTCTCTGGCGAACTATGGC.

Worth noting for this clone: The missing CDR3 end, 3 residues past where the read stops, is filled in from the germline J gene. The chain employs TRBV27 and TRBJ2-7, with TRBD1 matching over 7 bases. In germline, CDR1 is MNHEY, CDR2 SMNVEV (reference sequence). The CDR3 loop spans 15 amino acids. Trimming at V came to 4 bases and at J to 2 bases, leaving 8 bases not matched to a gene. CDR3 DNA (partial): TGTGCCAGCAGTTCCAACCGGGACAGCCCCTACGAG. Amino acids: CASSSNRDSPYE. The complete CDR3 sequence is CASSSNRDSPYEQYF.

A remark on this clone: The read halts 3 residues ahead of the CDR3 end, with the missing end drawn from the germline J gene. This chain connects TRBV10-3 to TRBJ1-1, with 7 nucleotides matching TRBD1. The length of the CDR3 is 13 residues. After removal of 7 bases from V and 7 bases from J, the junction contained 9 bases not matched to a gene. Germline-derived CDR1 and CDR2 are ENHRY and SYGVKD. CDR3 loop: CAITTGDLSEAFF. The covered CDR3 bases are TGTGCCATCACAACAGGGGATCTTAGTGAA.

The CDR3 reads CASSIRAGSNIQYF. CDR3 bases read: TGTGCCAGCAGTATAAGGGCAGGGTCAAACATT. V and J are TRBV7-9 and TRBJ2-4, with D tentatively TRBD1 (5 bases). The read falls 3 residues short of the CDR3 end, and the missing part is taken from the germline J gene. This CDR3 is built from 14 residues. Germline loops: CDR1 SEHNR, CDR2 FQNEAQ (reference sequence). The V end was cut by 6 bases, the J end by 6 bases, with 15 bases between.

With respect to this clone: Coverage ceases 3 residues before the CDR3 finishes, and the germline J gene fills in the end. The chain carries TRBV18 and TRBJ2-1; no clear D gene. In germline, CDR1 is KGHSH, CDR2 LQKENI. V lost 3 bases to trimming and J lost 7 bases, with 10 bases between them. The CDR3 covers 13 residues. The DNA read from the CDR3 is TGTGCCAGCTCACCGCTAGGCGATAATGAG. Translated, it gives CASSPLGDNE. In full, the CDR3 reads CASSPLGDNEQFF.

About this clone: With the read ending 3 residues before the CDR3 end, the germline J gene is used to fill in that end. The chain couples TRBV7-9 to TRBJ1-2; 7 nucleotides align to TRBD1. There are 15 residues in the CDR3. Germline values: CDR1 SEHNR, CDR2 FQNEAQ (reference sequence). The part of the CDR3 DNA that was read is TGTGCCAGCAGCTTAGGGGGACAGATCGCATACGAC. This translates into CASSLGGQIAYD. The whole CDR3 protein reads CASSLGGQIAYDYTF.

As regards this clone: The CDR3 end is not reached by the read, which stops 3 residues before it; the germline J gene fills it in. V gene TRBV7-8 combines with J gene TRBJ1-4; TRBD1 might be the D (6 bases). The V gene lost 2 bases and the J gene lost 4 bases, with 11 bases spanning the gap. This CDR3 region has 15 residues. Germline V gene data show CDR1 as SGHVS and CDR2 as FQNEAQ. Partial CDR3 DNA: TGTGCCAGCAGCTTAAACCCAGGGGTTAATGAAAAA. It translates to CASSLNPGVNEK. The whole CDR3 region reads CASSLNPGVNEKLFF.